Presented here are 27 T cell receptor beta chains from one specimen sequenced in a study of T-cell reconstitution after alpha-beta-depleted transplantation in children. The TCRbeta library incorporated unique molecular identifiers. MiXCR, run by TCRdb on the PCR reads, gives a single entry per CDR3 protein. The sample holds around 300,000 distinct CDR3 sequences, around 7.1% seen once. Their target antigens are unknown. Findings of the study overall: Newly produced T cells mostly accounted for T-cell counts and diversity one year post-transplant.

The sample in question was peripheral blood, obtained 360 days after TCRalphabeta/CD19-depleted stem cell transplant. All receptors come from a female patient between 2 and 15 years old who had a stem cell transplant for Fanconi anemia, so the T cells may come from the graft donor.

The chain joins TRBV9 to TRBJ1-1; the D is unclear. Germline V gene lookup returns CDR1 SGDLS and CDR2 YYNGEE. CDR3 size: 15 residues. V lost 0 bases and J lost 1, with 10 bases in between. The CDR3 spells CASSVGGSPNTEAFF. The CDR3 DNA sequence: TGTGCCAGCAGCGTAGGAGGATCCCCGAACACTGAAGCTTTCTTT.

In its sample, this clonotype was seen many times. The genes are TRBV5-1 and TRBJ2-1; TRBD2 is a possible D gene (6 bases). Germline CDR1 SGHRS, CDR2 YFSETQ. The length of the CDR3 is 13 residues. Trimming stripped 5 bases from V and 5 bases from J, with 11 bases between. The CDR3 sequence is CASREGSHNEQFF. The CDR3 DNA reads TGCGCCAGCAGGGAGGGATCCCACAATGAGCAGTTCTTC.

This clonotype was recorded a few times. This chain joins TRBV20-1 and TRBJ2-5, with D perhaps matching TRBD1 or TRBD2 (5 bases each). The CDR3 runs to 18 residues. Germline V gives CDR1 DFQATT, CDR2 SNEGSKA (reference sequence). The germline V and J ends were trimmed by 3 bases and 2 bases, with 25 bases remaining between them. CDR3 in DNA: TGCAGTGCTAGTGGTGAAGAGGGGTCCACGGTGAGTCAAGAGACCCAGTACTTC. Protein product: CSASGEEGSTVSQETQYF.

This clonotype showed up many times. The chain uses TRBV29-1 and TRBJ1-1; 8 bases match TRBD1. The junction had 3 bases not matched to a gene; V was cut back by 5 bases and J by 1 base. The length of the CDR3 is 13 residues. Germline CDR1 and CDR2: SQVTM and ANQGSEA. CDR3 DNA sequence: TGCAGCGTTCTGACAGGGGCGAACACTGAAGCTTTCTTT. Its protein product is CSVLTGANTEAFF.

This clonotype has at least ten counts. The chain couples TRBV7-9 to TRBJ2-7; unclear D gene. Trimming stripped 0 bases from V and 0 bases from J, with 6 bases between. This CDR3 is 14 amino acids long. Germline V gene data show CDR1 as SEHNR and CDR2 as FQNEAQ (reference sequence). The CDR3 sequence is CASSLAGDSYEQYF. In DNA, the CDR3 is TGTGCCAGCAGCTTAGCTGGGGACTCCTACGAGCAGTACTTC.

This clonotype was counted a few times. The gene calls are TRBV6-1 and TRBJ2-7, with a possible D match to TRBD1 (6 bases). Germline CDR1 MNHNS, CDR2 SASEGT. This CDR3 contains 15 residues. The V gene lost 4 bases and the J gene lost 0 bases, with 13 bases spanning the gap. The CDR3 nucleotides are TGTGCCAGCAGTGTTGGGACGGACAGCTCCTACGAGCAGTACGTC. Translated: CASSVGTDSSYEQYV.

This clonotype occurred many times. The chain has TRBV7-2 and TRBJ2-1; 7 nucleotides line up with TRBD2. CDR1 SGHTA and CDR2 FQGNSA come from the germline V gene. The junction had 7 bases not matched to a gene; V was cut back by 1 base and J by 7 bases. The CDR3 totals 15 residues. CDR3 DNA: TGTGCCAGCAGCTTAGGGGGGAGGGCCATGAATGAGCAGTTCTTC. Translation: CASSLGGRAMNEQFF.

This clonotype was counted ten times or more. V gene TRBV7-2 combines with J gene TRBJ2-5; 8 bases are shared with TRBD1. The CDR3 totals 14 residues. CDR1 and CDR2 (germline): SGHTA, FQGNSA. The V gene end was trimmed by 7 bases and the J gene end by 2 bases; junction bases not matched to a gene: 6. The CDR3 spells CASTRTGTQETQYF. Written as DNA, the CDR3 is TGTGCCAGCACGAGGACAGGGACTCAAGAGACCCAGTACTTC.

The sample holds many counts of this clonotype. The rearrangement joins TRBV6-5 to TRBJ1-5; D remains ambiguous. Germline CDR1 and CDR2: MNHEY and SVGAGI. This CDR3 region has 14 residues. Deletions cut 0 bases from V and 7 bases from J, with 10 bases between. The CDR3 DNA reads as TGTGCCAGCAGTTACTCGCTCGTCGGCCAGCCCCAGCATTTT. Protein product: CASSYSLVGQPQHF.

This clonotype came up many times. The V and J genes are TRBV4-2 and TRBJ2-2, with D hard to call. The CDR3 extends over 15 amino acids. Trimming stripped 5 bases from V and 5 bases from J, with 15 bases between. CDR1 and CDR2 from the germline V gene are LGHNA and YNFKEQ. CDR3 region: CASSSNLRRTGELFF. In DNA form, the CDR3 reads TGTGCCAGCAGCTCAAATCTAAGACGGACCGGGGAGCTGTTTTTT.

V usage is TRBV9 and J usage is TRBJ2-5, with D possibly matching TRBD1 (6 bases). The CDR3 loop spans 14 amino acids. Germline loops: CDR1 SGDLS, CDR2 YYNGEE. V was trimmed by 4 bases and J by 7 bases, leaving 17 bases between them. CDR3 sequence (DNA): TGTGCCAGCAGCCCAAGGACAGCTGGGGGGACCCAGTACTTC. This translates into CASSPRTAGGTQYF.

In its sample, this clonotype was seen many times. This chain links TRBV12-3 or TRBV12-4 with TRBJ1-3; D unclear. The CDR3 covers 11 residues. Between the trimmed V and J ends, which lost 10 bases and 4 bases, there was a span of 8 bases. This chain's CDR3 is CATSLGNTIYF. The CDR3 DNA is TGTGCCACTTCACTCGGAAACACCATATATTTT.

This clonotype was seen many times. The J gene is TRBJ1-2, the V gene TRBV27, with TRBD1 as a possible D gene (5 bases). This CDR3 is built from 13 residues. Trimming took off 4 bases at V and 3 bases at J, with 9 bases between the two ends. CDR1 is MNHEY and CDR2 is SMNVEV in the germline V gene (reference sequence). CDR3 region: CASSSTVYYGYTF. CDR3 DNA: TGTGCCAGCAGTTCGACAGTATACTATGGCTACACCTTC.

This clonotype was detected many times. The rearrangement uses TRBV6-1 and TRBJ2-1; 12 bases map to TRBD2. J gave up 9 bases and V 5 bases, and 5 bases lay outside the gene matches. The CDR3 is made up of 14 amino acids. In germline, CDR1 is MNHNS, CDR2 SASEGT. The CDR3 sequence: CASSTTSGSFEQFF. CDR3 bases: TGTGCCAGCAGTACGACTAGCGGGAGCTTTGAGCAGTTCTTC.

This clonotype has just a few counts. The chain is built from TRBV19 and TRBJ1-5; D remains ambiguous. Trimming took 4 bases from V and 6 from J, leaving 10 bases between them. Germline V gene sequence: CDR1 LNHDA, CDR2 SQIVND (reference sequence). This CDR3 region has 13 residues. CDR3 in DNA: TGTGCCAGTAGTACAATCATTAGTCAGCCCCAGCATTTT. This codes for CASSTIISQPQHF.

This clonotype was picked up many times. The chain employs TRBV10-3 and TRBJ2-7; 8 bases line up with TRBD1. Looked up from germline, CDR1 is ENHRY and CDR2 is SYGVKD. The CDR3 contains 14 residues. V lost 6 bases to trimming and J lost 2 bases; unmatched junction nucleotides: 6. Here the CDR3 reads CAIRETGDAYEQYF. CDR3 DNA sequence: TGTGCCATCAGAGAGACAGGGGATGCCTACGAGCAGTACTTC.

This clonotype occurred many times. The chain employs TRBV9 and TRBJ2-7; D unresolved. Germline V gives CDR1 SGDLS, CDR2 YYNGEE. There are 14 residues in the CDR3. Trimming removed 0 bases at V and 2 bases at J, with 9 bases between. Here the CDR3 reads CASSVVADTYEQYF. The CDR3 coding sequence is TGTGCCAGCAGCGTAGTCGCGGATACCTACGAGCAGTACTTC.

CDR3 coding DNA: TGTGCCAGCAGTGAAGGATCCGGGCGGAGGGGGTTAACAGATACGCAGTATTTT. Its protein is CASSEGSGRRGLTDTQYF. V and J are TRBV2 and TRBJ2-3, with D perhaps being TRBD1 or TRBD2 (6 bases each). V was clipped by 1 base and J by 3 bases, with 20 bases between them. CDR1 is SNHLY and CDR2 is FYNNEI in the germline V gene. This CDR3 contains 18 residues.

This clonotype was detected a few times. This chain uses TRBV20-1 with TRBJ1-1, with 8 bases aligning to TRBD1. The CDR3 runs to 17 residues. Germline lookup yields CDR1 DFQATT and CDR2 SNEGSKA (reference sequence). With V trimmed by 1 base and J by 5 bases, 15 bases remained unmatched. The CDR3 nucleotides read TGCAGTGCTAGAGCGCGAAACTTTAGACAGGGGCTGACTGAAGCTTTCTTT. This sequence encodes CSARARNFRQGLTEAFF.

This clonotype has at least ten counts. The CDR3 DNA sequence: TGTGCCAGCAGCACGACCGGGCAGGGCACAGATACGCAGTATTTT. Amino acid sequence: CASSTTGQGTDTQYF. This chain connects TRBV28 to TRBJ2-3; D ambiguous. The CDR3 has 15 residues. V shed 6 bases and J shed 1 base, with 14 bases lying between them. CDR1 is MDHEN, CDR2 SYDVKM, per germline.

Many counts were recorded for this clonotype. This chain uses TRBV12-3 or TRBV12-4 with TRBJ1-5; D may be TRBD1 (6 bases). The V gene lost 5 bases and the J gene lost 7 bases, with 9 bases spanning the gap. CDR3 length equals 12 residues. The CDR3 here is CASSTGNQPQHF. CDR3 DNA: TGTGCCAGCAGTACAGGGAACCAGCCCCAGCATTTT.

This clonotype has a count of ten or more. This chain joins TRBV29-1 and TRBJ2-3; the D gene is possibly TRBD1 (5 bases). The V and J ends lost 2 bases and 10 bases respectively, with 10 bases between them. The CDR3 is 11 residues long. Germline CDR1 SQVTM, CDR2 ANQGSEA. The CDR3 loop is CSVEQGQAQYF. Written as DNA, the CDR3 is TGCAGCGTTGAACAGGGCCAGGCGCAGTATTTT.

The V gene is TRBV24-1, the J gene TRBJ2-5, with 9 bases lining up with TRBD1. The CDR3 consists of 17 residues. Trimming took 7 bases from V and 5 from J; bases not matched to a gene: 16. CDR1 KGHDR and CDR2 SFDVKD come from the germline V gene. This CDR3 is CATSGTGQGFSLETQYF. The CDR3 coding sequence is TGTGCCACCAGCGGAACGGGACAGGGTTTTTCCTTGGAGACCCAGTACTTC.

This clonotype was recorded a few times. The CDR3 is CASSLRGIETQYF. For the CDR3, the DNA is TGTGCCAGCAGTTTAAGGGGTATCGAGACCCAGTACTTC. The rearrangement joins TRBV28 to TRBJ2-5; the D gene is possibly TRBD1 (5 bases). V lost 2 bases to trimming and J lost 5 bases, with 9 bases between them. Germline CDR1 reads MDHEN; CDR2 reads SYDVKM. The CDR3 loop spans 13 amino acids.

This clonotype has a handful of counts. The chain links TRBV28 to TRBJ2-3, with D unclear. Germline V CDR1 and CDR2: MDHEN, SYDVKM. The CDR3 runs to 16 residues. Trimming took off 1 base at V and 0 bases at J, with 11 bases between the two ends. Written as DNA, the CDR3 is TGTGCCAGCAGTTTATTTTTGGGAACTAGCACAGATACGCAGTATTTT. The encoded protein is CASSLFLGTSTDTQYF.

Ten or more counts support this clonotype. V and J are TRBV2 and TRBJ2-4, with D possibly being TRBD2 (6 bases). This CDR3 spans 11 amino acids. Per the germline V gene, CDR1 is SNHLY and CDR2 is FYNNEI. The CDR3 DNA sequence: TGTTCAAGCGGGCCCAAAAACATTCAGTACTTC. This codes for CSSGPKNIQYF.

The J gene is TRBJ2-5, the V gene TRBV5-1; possible D gene TRBD1, 6 bases. Looked up from germline, CDR1 is SGHRS and CDR2 is YFSETQ. The CDR3 runs 15 residues. V lost 0 bases, J lost 1 base, and 10 bases lay in between. The CDR3 coding sequence is TGCGCCAGCAGCTTGGCCGACAGGCGCCAAGAGACCCAGTACTTC. Encoded protein: CASSLADRRQETQYF.